This T cell receptor (beta chain) is drawn from a study of T cell repertoires in cytomegalovirus infection. TCRdb called the reads again in MiXCR, with one record for every CDR3 protein. The sample contains roughly 310,000 distinct CDR3 sequences, roughly 16% of which appear only once. Overall study findings and caveats: Identification of carriers of CMV plus the relevant HLA was performed using cumulative public TCR beta family frequency.

This clonotype has at least ten counts. Antigen unknown. The germline gives CDR1 SGHVS, CDR2 FNYEAQ. The CDR3 is made up of 14 amino acids. The ends were cut back, 1 base at V and 5 bases at J, with 11 bases in the middle. This TCR was sampled from a human donor in good health (CMV status not recorded). Some clones in this sample may be carry-over from other donors' samples. The chain recombines TRBV7-6 with TRBJ2-5, with D possibly matching TRBD1 (5 bases). Sequenced sample: PBMCs. CDR3 loop: CASSLGQSSETQYF. DNA of the CDR3: TGTGCCAGCAGCTTAGGACAGTCTTCGGAGACCCAGTACTTC.